This T cell receptor beta chain was identified during a study of blood T cell repertoires in COVID-19. For the study at large: Sources were T cells, B-cell-depleted T cells, or PBMCs; the material itself was cDNA or gDNA.

Assignments of participants to cohorts depended upon their own reported clinical history. Germline-derived CDR1 and CDR2 are LNHDA and SQIVND (reference sequence). The CDR3 is made up of 14 amino acids. V lost 5 bases, J lost 8 bases, and 18 bases lay in between. Per the original methods: Quantification of nucleated cells was approximated via reference gene primer amplification. TCRdb's copy holds only in-frame clones and misses some; the assay was immunoSEQ multiplex PCR. The DNA was the basis for D and trimming; V, J and clone size are from that table. The data show fewer than 200,000 clones, about 85% seen once.

The sequenced sample consisted of PBMCs or T cells enriched from blood (not recorded which). The sequence was collected from a woman aged 40 to 55 with acute COVID-19. V gene TRBV19 combines with J gene TRBJ1-2; D is unclear. The CDR3 DNA is TGTGCCAGTAGTGACCTCGCGTGGGCTGGCGGCTACACCTTC. Protein product: CASSDLAWAGGYTF.